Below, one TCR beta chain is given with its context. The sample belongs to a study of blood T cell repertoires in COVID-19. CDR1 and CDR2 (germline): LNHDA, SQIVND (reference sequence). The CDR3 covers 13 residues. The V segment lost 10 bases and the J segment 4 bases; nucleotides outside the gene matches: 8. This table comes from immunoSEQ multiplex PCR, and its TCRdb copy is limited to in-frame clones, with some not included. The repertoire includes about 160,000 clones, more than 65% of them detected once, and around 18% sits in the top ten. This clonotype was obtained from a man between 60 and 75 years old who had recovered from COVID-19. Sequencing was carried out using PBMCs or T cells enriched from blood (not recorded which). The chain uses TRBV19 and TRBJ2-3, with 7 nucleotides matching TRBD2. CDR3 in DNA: TGTGCCACCTCCAGGGAGGGACCAGATACGCAGTATTTT. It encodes CATSREGPDTQYF. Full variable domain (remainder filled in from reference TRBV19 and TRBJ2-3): DGGITQSPKYLFRKEGQNVTLSCEQNLNHDAMYWYRQDPGQGLRLIYYSQIVNDFQKGDIAEGYSVSREKKESFPLTVTSAQKNPTAFYLCATSREGPDTQYFGPGTRLTVL.